This passage covers 12 T cell receptor beta chains from one sample sequenced in a study of T cells in Graves' hyperthyroidism and ophthalmopathy. What was amplified from RNA transcripts were TCR beta CDR3 regions. RT-PCR in the first round (using the HTBI primer set) targeted the TCR CDR3. MiXCR, run by TCRdb on the multiplex PCR reads, gives a single entry per CDR3 protein. The sample consists of around 560,000 distinct CDR3 sequences, 16% of them appearing once. Sequencing used blood. The source is a woman aged 18-29 years with Graves' hyperthyroidism.

Ten or more counts support this clonotype. The rearrangement joins TRBV12-3 or TRBV12-4 to TRBJ2-5; 8 bases agree with TRBD1. CDR3 size: 14 residues. J gave up 5 bases and V 7 bases, and 9 bases lay outside the gene matches. The CDR3 reads CASTDQGARETQYF. The CDR3 DNA reads as TGTGCCAGCACCGACCAGGGGGCGCGGGAGACCCAGTACTTC.

This clonotype occurred many times. The chain uses TRBV6-1 and TRBJ2-3, with D tentatively TRBD2 (6 bases). This CDR3 has 15 amino acids. Trimming cost V 0 bases and J 6 bases, with 13 bases left between them. The germline gives CDR1 MNHNS, CDR2 SASEGT. CDR3 loop: CASSEARGDSDTQYF. The CDR3 coding sequence is TGTGCCAGCAGTGAAGCGCGGGGAGATTCGGATACGCAGTATTTT.

This chain links TRBV6-4 with TRBJ1-2; D gene unclear. Germline values: CDR1 MRHNA, CDR2 SNTAGT. The CDR3 is made up of 14 amino acids. The V end lost 7 bases, the J end lost 11 bases, and 23 bases lay between the germline ends. The CDR3, as DNA: TGTGCCAGCACTTCCAGCCTCATCCTAGTCGGGTACACCTTC. Amino acids: CASTSSLILVGYTF.

This clonotype was observed at least ten times. This chain links TRBV3-1 with TRBJ2-3; D gene ambiguous. The CDR3 totals 13 residues. Germline CDR1 reads LGHDT; CDR2 reads YNNKEL (reference sequence). Trimming removed 0 bases from V and 6 bases from J, with 7 bases in between. CDR3 sequence (DNA): TGTGCCAGCAGCCAAGAGCAGGTGGATACGCAGTATTTT. It encodes CASSQEQVDTQYF.

This clonotype was counted ten times or more. This chain uses TRBV5-1 with TRBJ1-1; tentatively, D is TRBD1 (6 bases). CDR3 length: 13 residues. V was shortened by 8 bases and J by 1 base, with 12 bases between the two germline ends. CDR1 SGHRS and CDR2 YFSETQ come from the germline V gene. CDR3 in amino acids: CASKGVGNTEAFF. The CDR3 coding sequence is TGCGCCAGTAAGGGGGTCGGGAACACTGAAGCTTTCTTT.

This clonotype turned up a few times. A junction boundary mismatches the germline segment, possibly from a read error. The rearrangement joins TRBV7-8 to TRBJ2-1; the match to TRBD2 covers 12 bases. The CDR3 is made up of 13 amino acids. CDR1 is SGHVS and CDR2 is FQNEAQ in the germline V gene. In DNA form, the CDR3 reads TGTGCCAGCAGCTTAGCACCGGGACTAGCGGGCGTCTTC. Encoded protein: CASSLAPGLAGVF.

The chain employs TRBV6-1 and TRBJ1-6, with a possible D match to TRBD1 (6 bases). V gave up 7 bases and J gave up 0 bases, with 16 bases separating them. CDR3 length: 17 residues. Germline V gives CDR1 MNHNS, CDR2 SASEGT. CDR3 loop: CASNPDRLSSYNSPLHF. In nucleotides, the CDR3 is TGTGCCAGCAACCCCGACAGGCTTAGCTCCTATAATTCACCCCTCCACTTT.

This clonotype was seen a few times. The rearrangement uses TRBV3-1 and TRBJ1-3; TRBD1 aligns across 7 bases. This CDR3 comprises 18 residues. The V and J ends lost 1 base and 1 base, in that order; junction bases with no gene match: 10. CDR1 and CDR2 from the germline V gene are LGHDT and YNNKEL (reference sequence). The CDR3 DNA reads as TGTGCCAGCAGCCAAGTCGTAAACAGGGGAATTTCTGGAAACACCATATATTTT. Amino acid sequence: CASSQVVNRGISGNTIYF.

This chain joins TRBV6-2 or TRBV6-3 and TRBJ2-2, with D possibly being TRBD1 or TRBD2 (5 bases each). The ends were cut back, 2 bases at V and 5 bases at J, with 12 bases in the middle. CDR1 is MNHEY and CDR2 is SVGEGT in the germline V gene. This CDR3 region has 15 residues. The CDR3 nucleotides are TGTGCCAGCAGTTACGGGGGAAGGGAGACCGGGGAGCTGTTTTTT. This codes for CASSYGGRETGELFF.

This clonotype was seen many times. The chain is built from TRBV30 and TRBJ2-3; tentative D call: TRBD2 (6 bases). The V and J ends lost 1 base and 2 bases respectively, with 13 bases between them. Germline loops: CDR1 GTSNPN, CDR2 SVGIG (reference sequence). The CDR3 length is 15 residues. This CDR3 is CAWSGRGHSTDTQYF. CDR3 in DNA: TGTGCCTGGAGTGGGAGGGGCCACTCCACAGATACGCAGTATTTT.

The chain uses TRBV20-1 and TRBJ2-5, with D possibly called TRBD1 or TRBD2 (6 bases each). V was trimmed by 4 bases and J by 1 base, leaving 13 bases between them. This CDR3 has 14 residues. Per the germline V gene, CDR1 is DFQATT and CDR2 is SNEGSKA (reference sequence). The CDR3 reads CSAITGASQETQYF. CDR3 in DNA: TGCAGTGCTATTACGGGGGCAAGCCAAGAGACCCAGTACTTC.

At least ten counts were recorded for this clonotype. This chain connects TRBV20-1 to TRBJ2-7; D is undetermined. There are 11 residues in the CDR3. Germline assignment: CDR1 DFQATT and CDR2 SNEGSKA (reference sequence). Deletions cut 6 bases from V and 6 bases from J, with 12 bases between. The CDR3 sequence: CSAVLGFEQYF. The CDR3 nucleotides are TGCAGTGCCGTATTGGGGTTCGAGCAGTACTTC.